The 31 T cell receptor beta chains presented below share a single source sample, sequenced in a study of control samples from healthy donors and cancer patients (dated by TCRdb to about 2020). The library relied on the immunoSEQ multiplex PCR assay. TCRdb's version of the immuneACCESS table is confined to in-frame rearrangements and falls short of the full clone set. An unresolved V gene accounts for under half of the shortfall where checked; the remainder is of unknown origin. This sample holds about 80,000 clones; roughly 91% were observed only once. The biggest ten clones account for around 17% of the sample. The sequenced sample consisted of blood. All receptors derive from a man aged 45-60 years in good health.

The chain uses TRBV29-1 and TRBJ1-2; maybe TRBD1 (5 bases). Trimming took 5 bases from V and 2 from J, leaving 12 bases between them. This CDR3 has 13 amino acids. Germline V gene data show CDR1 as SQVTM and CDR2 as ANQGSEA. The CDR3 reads CSVLLDNNYGYTF. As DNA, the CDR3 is TGCAGCGTTCTATTGGACAACAACTATGGCTACACCTTC.

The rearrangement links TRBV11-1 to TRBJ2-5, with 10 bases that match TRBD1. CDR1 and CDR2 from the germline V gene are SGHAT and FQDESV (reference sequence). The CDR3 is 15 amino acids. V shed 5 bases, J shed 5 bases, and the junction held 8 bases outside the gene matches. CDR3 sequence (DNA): TGTGCCAGCAGCGGCCGGGACAGGGGATTTGAGACCCAGTACTTC. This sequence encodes CASSGRDRGFETQYF.

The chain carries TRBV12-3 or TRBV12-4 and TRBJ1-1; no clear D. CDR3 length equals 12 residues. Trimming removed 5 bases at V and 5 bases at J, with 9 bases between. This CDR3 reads CASSDRKTEAFF. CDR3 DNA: TGTGCCAGCAGTGACCGGAAGACTGAAGCTTTCTTT.

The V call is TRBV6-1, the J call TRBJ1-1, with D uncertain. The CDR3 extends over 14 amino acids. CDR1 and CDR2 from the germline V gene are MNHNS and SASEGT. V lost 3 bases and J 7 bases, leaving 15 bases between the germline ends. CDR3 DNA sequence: TGTGCCAGCAGTGACCCCGCCTGGGGAATTGAAGCTTTCTTT. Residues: CASSDPAWGIEAFF.

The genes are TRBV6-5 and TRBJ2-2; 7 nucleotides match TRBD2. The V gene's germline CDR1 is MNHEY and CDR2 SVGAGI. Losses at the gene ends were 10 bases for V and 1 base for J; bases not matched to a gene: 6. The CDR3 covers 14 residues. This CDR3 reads CAILGRGNTGELFF. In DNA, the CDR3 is TGTGCCATCCTTGGGAGGGGGAACACCGGGGAGCTGTTTTTT.

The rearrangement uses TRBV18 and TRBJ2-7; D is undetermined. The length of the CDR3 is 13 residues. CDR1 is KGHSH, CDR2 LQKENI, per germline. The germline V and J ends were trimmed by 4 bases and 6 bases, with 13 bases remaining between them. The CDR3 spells CASSRSSASEQYF. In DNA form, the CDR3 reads TGTGCCAGCTCACGATCGTCAGCCTCCGAGCAGTACTTC.

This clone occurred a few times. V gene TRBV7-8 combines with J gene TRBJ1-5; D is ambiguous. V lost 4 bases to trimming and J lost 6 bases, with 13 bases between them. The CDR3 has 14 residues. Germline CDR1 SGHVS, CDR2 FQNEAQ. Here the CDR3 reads CASSSMRSGQPQHF. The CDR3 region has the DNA TGTGCCAGCAGCTCGATGCGATCGGGTCAGCCCCAGCATTTT.

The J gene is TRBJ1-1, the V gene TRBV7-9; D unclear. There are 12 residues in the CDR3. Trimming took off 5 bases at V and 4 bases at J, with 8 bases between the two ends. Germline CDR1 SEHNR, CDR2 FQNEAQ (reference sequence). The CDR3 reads CASSALSTEAFF. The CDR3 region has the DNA TGTGCCAGCAGCGCTCTTAGCACTGAAGCTTTCTTT.

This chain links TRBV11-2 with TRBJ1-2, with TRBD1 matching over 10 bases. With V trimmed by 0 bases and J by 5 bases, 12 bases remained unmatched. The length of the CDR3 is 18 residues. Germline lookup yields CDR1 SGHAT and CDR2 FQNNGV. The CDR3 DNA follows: TGTGCCAGCAGCTTAGATCTGAGGGACAGGGGTAACTGGTATGGCTACACCTTC. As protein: CASSLDLRDRGNWYGYTF.

The CDR3 reads CATSDPDLTGSQYF. The CDR3, as DNA: TGTGCCACCAGTGACCCGGACCTAACCGGGTCGCAGTATTTT. V and J are TRBV24-1 and TRBJ2-3, with no clear D. The V and J ends lost 4 bases and 10 bases respectively, with 17 bases between them. From germline, CDR1 is KGHDR and CDR2 SFDVKD. The CDR3 extends over 14 amino acids.

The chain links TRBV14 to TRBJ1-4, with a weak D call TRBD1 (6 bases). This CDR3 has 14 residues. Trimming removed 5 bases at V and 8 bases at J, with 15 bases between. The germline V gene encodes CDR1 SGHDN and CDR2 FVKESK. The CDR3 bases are TGTGCCAGCAGCAGGGGGGGTTACCTGGAAAAACTGTTTTTT. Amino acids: CASSRGGYLEKLFF.

DNA for the CDR3: TGTGCCAGCAGTGATGAAAAACTGTTTTTT. Its protein is CASSDEKLFF. The chain employs TRBV2 and TRBJ1-4; no clear D. This CDR3 contains 10 residues. Germline lookup yields CDR1 SNHLY and CDR2 FYNNEI. With 3 bases removed from V and 7 bases from J, the gap between germline ends came to 0 bases.

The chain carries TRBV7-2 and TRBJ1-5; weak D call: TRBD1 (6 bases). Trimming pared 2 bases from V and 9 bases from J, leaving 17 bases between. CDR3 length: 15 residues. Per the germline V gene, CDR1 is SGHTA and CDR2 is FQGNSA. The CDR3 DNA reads TGTGCCAGCAGCTTAACCCGGACAGCCCAGGGGCCCCAGCATTTT. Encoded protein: CASSLTRTAQGPQHF.

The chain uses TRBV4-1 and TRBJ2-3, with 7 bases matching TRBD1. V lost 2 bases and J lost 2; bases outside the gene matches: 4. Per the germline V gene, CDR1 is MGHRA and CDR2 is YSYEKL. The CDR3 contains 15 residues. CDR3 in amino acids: CASSQNDRATDTQYF. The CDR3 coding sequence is TGCGCCAGCAGCCAAAATGACAGGGCCACAGATACGCAGTATTTT.

The CDR3 DNA is TGTGCCAGTAGGCCAACAGGGAGCAACACTGAAGCTTTCTTT. As protein: CASRPTGSNTEAFF. This chain uses TRBV19 with TRBJ1-1, with D possibly TRBD1 on 6 matching bases. The V gene lost 6 bases and the J gene lost 2 bases, with 13 bases spanning the gap. In germline, CDR1 is LNHDA, CDR2 SQIVND (reference sequence). The CDR3 is 14 residues long.

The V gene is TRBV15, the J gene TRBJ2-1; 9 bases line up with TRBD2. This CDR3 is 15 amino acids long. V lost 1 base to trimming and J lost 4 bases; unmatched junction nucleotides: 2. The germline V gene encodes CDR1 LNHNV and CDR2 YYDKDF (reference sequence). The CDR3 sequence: CATSRAAGGYNEQFF. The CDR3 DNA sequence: TGTGCCACCAGCAGAGCTGCGGGGGGGTACAATGAGCAGTTCTTC.

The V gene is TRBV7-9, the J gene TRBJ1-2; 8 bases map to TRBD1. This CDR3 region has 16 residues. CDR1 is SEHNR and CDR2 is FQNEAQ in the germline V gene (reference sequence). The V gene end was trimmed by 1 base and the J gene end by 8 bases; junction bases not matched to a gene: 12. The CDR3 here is CASSLDPGQGMRGYTF. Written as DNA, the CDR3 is TGTGCCAGCAGCTTAGACCCAGGACAGGGAATGAGGGGCTACACCTTC.

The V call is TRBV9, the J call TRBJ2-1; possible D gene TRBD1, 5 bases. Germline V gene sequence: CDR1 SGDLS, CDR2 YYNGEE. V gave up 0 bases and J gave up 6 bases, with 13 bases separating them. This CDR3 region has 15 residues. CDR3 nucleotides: TGTGCCAGCAGCGTAGGCAGGGCCACCGGCAATGAGCAGTTCTTC. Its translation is CASSVGRATGNEQFF.

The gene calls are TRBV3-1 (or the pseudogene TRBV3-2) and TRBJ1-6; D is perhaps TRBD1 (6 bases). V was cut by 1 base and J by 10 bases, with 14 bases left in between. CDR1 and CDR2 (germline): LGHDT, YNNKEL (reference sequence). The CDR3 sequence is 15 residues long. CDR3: CASSQGVQGLSPLHF. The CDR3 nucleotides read TGTGCCAGCAGCCAAGGAGTACAGGGACTATCACCCCTCCACTTT.

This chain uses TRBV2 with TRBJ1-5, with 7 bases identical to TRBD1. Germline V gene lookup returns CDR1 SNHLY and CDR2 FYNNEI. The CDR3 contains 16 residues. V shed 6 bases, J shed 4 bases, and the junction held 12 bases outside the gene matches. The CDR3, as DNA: TGTGCCAGCAGGAATGCTGCCGGGACAGAGAATCAGCCCCAGCATTTT. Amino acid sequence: CASRNAAGTENQPQHF.

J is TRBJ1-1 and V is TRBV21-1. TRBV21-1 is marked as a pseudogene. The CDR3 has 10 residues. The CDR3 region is CASSLSGAFF. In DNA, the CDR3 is TGTGCCAGCAGTCTGAGTGGAGCTTTCTTT.

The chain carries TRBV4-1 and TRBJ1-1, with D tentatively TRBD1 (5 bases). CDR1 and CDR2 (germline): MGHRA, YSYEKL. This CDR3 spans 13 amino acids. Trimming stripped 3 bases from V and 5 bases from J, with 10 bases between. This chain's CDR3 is CASSQGGTTEAFF. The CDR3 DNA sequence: TGCGCCAGCAGCCAGGGGGGTACGACTGAAGCTTTCTTT.

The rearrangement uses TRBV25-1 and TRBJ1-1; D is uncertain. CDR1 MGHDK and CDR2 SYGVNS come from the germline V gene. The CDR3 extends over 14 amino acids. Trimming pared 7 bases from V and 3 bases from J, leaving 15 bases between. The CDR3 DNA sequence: TGTGCCAGCAACTCTGGGAGGGCAGACACTGAAGCTTTCTTT. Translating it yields CASNSGRADTEAFF. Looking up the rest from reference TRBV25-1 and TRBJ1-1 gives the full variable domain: EADIYQTPRYLVIGTGKKITLECSQTMGHDKMYWYQQDPGMELHLIHYSYGVNSTEKGDLSSESTVSRIRTEHFPLTLESARPSHTSQYLCASNSGRADTEAFFGQGTRLTVV.

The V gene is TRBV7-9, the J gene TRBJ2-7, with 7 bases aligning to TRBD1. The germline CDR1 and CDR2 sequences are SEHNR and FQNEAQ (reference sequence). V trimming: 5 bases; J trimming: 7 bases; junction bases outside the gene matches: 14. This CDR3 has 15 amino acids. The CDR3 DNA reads TGTGCCAGCAGCCGACCCTCACAGGGGTTGGGGGAGCAGTACTTC. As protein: CASSRPSQGLGEQYF.

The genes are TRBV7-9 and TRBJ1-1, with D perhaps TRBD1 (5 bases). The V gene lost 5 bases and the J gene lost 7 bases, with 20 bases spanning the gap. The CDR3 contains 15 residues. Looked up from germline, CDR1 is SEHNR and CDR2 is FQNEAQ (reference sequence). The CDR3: CASSPDSLVGIEAFF. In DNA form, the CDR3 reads TGTGCCAGCAGCCCAGACAGCCTGGTCGGTATTGAAGCTTTCTTT.

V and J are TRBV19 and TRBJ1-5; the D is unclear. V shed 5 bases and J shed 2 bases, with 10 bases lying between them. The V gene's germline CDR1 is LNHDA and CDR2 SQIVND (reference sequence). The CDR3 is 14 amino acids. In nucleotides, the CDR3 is TGTGCCAGTAGTCCAGAGCGCGGCAATCAGCCCCAGCATTTT. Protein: CASSPERGNQPQHF.

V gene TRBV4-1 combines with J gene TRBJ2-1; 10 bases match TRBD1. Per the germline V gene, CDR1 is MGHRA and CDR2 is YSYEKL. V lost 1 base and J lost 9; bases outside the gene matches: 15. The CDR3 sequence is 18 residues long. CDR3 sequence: CASSQGRGRQGAWGEQFF. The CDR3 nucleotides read TGCGCCAGCAGCCAAGGACGGGGTCGACAGGGGGCATGGGGTGAGCAGTTCTTC.

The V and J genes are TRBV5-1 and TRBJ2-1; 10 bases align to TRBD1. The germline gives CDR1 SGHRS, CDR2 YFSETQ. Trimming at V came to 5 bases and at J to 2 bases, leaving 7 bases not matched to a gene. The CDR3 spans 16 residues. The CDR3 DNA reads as TGCGCCAGCAGGGGGGACAGGGGACAGCCCTACAATGAGCAGTTCTTC. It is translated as CASRGDRGQPYNEQFF.

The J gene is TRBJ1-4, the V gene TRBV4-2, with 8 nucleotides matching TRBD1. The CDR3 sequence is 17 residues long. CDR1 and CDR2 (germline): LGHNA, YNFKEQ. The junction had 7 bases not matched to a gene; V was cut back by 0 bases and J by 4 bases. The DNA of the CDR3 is TGTGCCAGCAGCCAAGAGGAGGGGACAGGCCTTAATGAAAAACTGTTTTTT. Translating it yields CASSQEEGTGLNEKLFF.

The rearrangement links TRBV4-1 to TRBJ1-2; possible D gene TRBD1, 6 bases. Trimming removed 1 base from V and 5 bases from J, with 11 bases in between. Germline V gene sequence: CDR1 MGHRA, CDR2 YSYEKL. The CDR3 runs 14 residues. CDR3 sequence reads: CASSQVGTQYGYTF. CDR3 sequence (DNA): TGCGCCAGCAGCCAAGTAGGGACACAATATGGCTACACCTTC.

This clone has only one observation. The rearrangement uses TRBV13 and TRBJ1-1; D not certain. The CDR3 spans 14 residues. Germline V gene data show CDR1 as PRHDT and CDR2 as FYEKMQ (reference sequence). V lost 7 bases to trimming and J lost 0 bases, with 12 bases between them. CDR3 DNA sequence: TGTGCCAGCATCTATGGACGGGTGAACACTGAAGCTTTCTTT. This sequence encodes CASIYGRVNTEAFF. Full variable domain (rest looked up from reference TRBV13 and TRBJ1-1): AAGVIQSPRHLIKEKRETATLKCYPIPRHDTVYWYQQGPGQDPQFLISFYEKMQSDKGSIPDRFSAQQFSDYHSELNMSSLELGDSALYFCASIYGRVNTEAFFGQGTRLTVV.